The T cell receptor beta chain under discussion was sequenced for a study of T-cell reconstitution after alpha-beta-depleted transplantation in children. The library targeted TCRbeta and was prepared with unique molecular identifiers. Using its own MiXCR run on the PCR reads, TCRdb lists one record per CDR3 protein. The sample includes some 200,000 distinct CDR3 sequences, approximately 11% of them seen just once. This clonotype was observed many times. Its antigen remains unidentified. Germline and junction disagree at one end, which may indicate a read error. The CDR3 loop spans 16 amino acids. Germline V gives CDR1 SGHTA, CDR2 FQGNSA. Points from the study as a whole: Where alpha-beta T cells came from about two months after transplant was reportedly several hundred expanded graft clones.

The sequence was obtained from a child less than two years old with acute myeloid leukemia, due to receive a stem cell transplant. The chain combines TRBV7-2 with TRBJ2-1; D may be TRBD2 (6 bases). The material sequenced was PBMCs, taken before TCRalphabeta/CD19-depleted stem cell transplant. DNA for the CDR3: TGTGCCATCAGCTTAGCGGCGACAGTGGTCTACAATGAGCAGTTCTTC. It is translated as CAISLAATVVYNEQFF.